This T cell receptor beta chain was profiled in a study of blood T cell repertoires in COVID-19. Repertoires were generated with immunoSEQ multiplex PCR, while TCRdb's copy carries only in-frame clones and drops some. This table has fewer than 100,000 clones, roughly 87% appearing once. The germline CDR1 and CDR2 sequences are SGHAT and FQNNGV. J was trimmed by 2 bases and V by 6 bases; bases with no gene match: 6. The CDR3 loop spans 16 amino acids. This receptor was taken from a woman over 75 with acute or convalescent COVID-19. The chain employs TRBV11-2 and TRBJ1-6; 8 bases are a match to TRBD1. The sequencing input was peripheral blood. Here the CDR3 DNA reads TGTGCCAGCAGTAAGGACAGGGCTACCTATAATTCACCCCTCCACTTT. Translating it yields CASSKDRATYNSPLHF.